The clone carrying this T cell receptor beta chain has a handful of counts. V lost 3 bases, J lost 2 bases, and 11 bases lay in between. Germline assignment: CDR1 SGDLS and CDR2 YYNGEE. The CDR3 spans 14 residues. This record comes from a study of blood T cells in healthy people across ages. Study summary: Roughly one uniquely barcoded beta molecule per two T cells was captured.

Healthy Caucasian individuals from Russia aged roughly 6 to 100 were enrolled as donors. Using a J-beta primer mix together with a sample-barcoded 5' primer, a second PCR was run for about 7 to 12 cycles. TCRdb re-called the 5' RACE reads with MiXCR, one entry per CDR3 protein. The data hold hundreds of thousands of distinct CDR3 sequences, with 21% observed a single time. The TCR originated in a man between 65 and 79 years old in good health. Sequenced sample: blood. The chain couples TRBV9 to TRBJ2-5, with D maybe TRBD2 (6 bases). The CDR3 is CASSATSRQETQYF. CDR3 DNA: TGTGCCAGCAGCGCCACTAGCAGACAAGAGACCCAGTACTTC.